This T cell receptor beta chain is from a study of regulatory T cells in long-lasting Graves disease. The wider study: Recently diagnosed Graves' patients had received antithyroid drugs for under 3 months.

Arm-PCR with iRepertoire HTBI primers amplified the CDR3 regions for these TCR beta libraries. As processed by the authors: Across samples, 60 or so TRBV and 13 to 15 TRBJ segments were found. MiXCR was run by TCRdb on the multiplex PCR reads, yielding one entry per CDR3 protein. The V and J calls and clone size are TCRdb's, not the authors'. The table includes about 440,000 distinct CDR3 sequences, 15% to 20% detected once. Time point: newly diagnosed GD, antithyroid drugs for less than 3 months. The TCR library was prepared using RNA isolated from PBMCs. Around 8.2 milliliters of peripheral blood were drawn into EDTA tubes. Trimming left V 0 bases short and J 2 bases short, with 9 bases between. Germline V gene data show CDR1 as SGDLS and CDR2 as YYNGEE. The CDR3 totals 14 residues. This sample also belongs to another study, concerning T cells in Graves' hyperthyroidism and ophthalmopathy. That work contributes: Ophthalmopathy and stable hyperthyroidism were told apart by a 13 V-J model.

The TCR originated in a woman under 30 with Graves disease. The sequenced sample was peripheral blood mononuclear cells (PBMCs), obtained at new diagnosis, from a patient treated with antithyroid drugs. The chain links TRBV9 to TRBJ2-7; D is uncertain. The CDR3 bases are TGTGCCAGCAGCGTAGGCTCCAGTACCTACGAGCAGTACTTC. The encoded protein is CASSVGSSTYEQYF. The whole variable domain, filled in from reference TRBV9 and TRBJ2-7, reads DSGVTQTPKHLITATGQRVTLRCSPRSGDLSVYWYQQSLDQGLQFLIQYYNGEERAKGNILERFSAQQFPDLHSELNLSSLELGDSALYFCASSVGSSTYEQYFGPGTRLTVT.